These T cell receptor beta chains were read from a single sample in a study of Ad26.COV2.S vaccination and SARS-CoV-2 variants. Measured with immunoSEQ multiplex PCR; TCRdb has only the in-frame clones, and not every one. The repertoire holds some 420,000 clones, with more than 75% as singletons. Sequenced material: peripheral blood, taken in a trial of Ad26.COV2.S vaccine versus placebo. These receptors all come from a person between 18 and 65 years old who received the Ad26.COV2.S COVID-19 vaccine or a placebo. The CDR3 runs from the conserved cysteine through the conserved F or W. Fields, in order: V gene, clone size, D gene, J gene, CDR3 DNA, CDR3 protein. The D gene is left open where the match is weak. Clone size, where shown, is once, few, many, or a class for clones that have expanded.

TRBV9,NA,NA,TRBJ1-4,TGTGCCAGCGGTAGGAGCGGGGATGAAAAACTGTTTTTT,CASGRSGDEKLFF
TRBV18,NA,TRBD1,TRBJ1-1,TGTGCCAGCTCACCGGACCTCCCGGGACAGGGGGCGAAGGACACTGAAGCTTTCTTT,CASSPDLPGQGAKDTEAFF
TRBV19,NA,TRBD1,TRBJ1-5,TGTGCCAGTAGAGGGGGACAGGGGGTTTACGACAATCAGCCCCAGCATTTT,CASRGGQGVYDNQPQHF
TRBV3-1/TRBV3-2,NA,TRBD1,TRBJ1-2,TGTGCCAGCAGCCAAGTAGGGGGGACAGGGGTCCGCATCTTCTATGGCTACACCTTC,CASSQVGGTGVRIFYGYTF
TRBV6-2/TRBV6-3,NA,NA,TRBJ1-3,TGTGCCAGCAGTCACGGGACAAGCGCCTTCTCTGGAAACACCATATATTTT,CASSHGTSAFSGNTIYF
TRBV10-3,NA,TRBD1,TRBJ2-3,TGTGCCATCAGTAACCGGGACAGGGATGGAGATACGCAGTATTTT,CAISNRDRDGDTQYF
TRBV6-2/TRBV6-3,NA,NA,TRBJ1-6,TGTGCCAGCAGTTACCTGACTCCCGGGGGGTGGTCACCCCTCCACTTT,CASSYLTPGGWSPLHF
TRBV9,once,TRBD1,TRBJ2-2,TGTGCCAGCAGCGTAGTAGGGACAGGGGGCGGCGGGGAGCTGTTTTTT,CASSVVGTGGGGELFF
TRBV5-1,NA,TRBD1,TRBJ1-3,TGCGCCAGCAGCGAACAGGGGGCACGAGGAAACACCATATATTTT,CASSEQGARGNTIYF
TRBV5-1,NA,TRBD1,TRBJ1-6,TGCGCCAGCAGCGGGACAGTTTCCTCCTATAATTCACCCCTCCACTTT,CASSGTVSSYNSPLHF
TRBV28,NA,NA,TRBJ1-5,TGTGCCAGCCGACGGGTGGAGCCCCAGCATTTT,CASRRVEPQHF
TRBV3-1/TRBV3-2,NA,NA,TRBJ1-2,TGTGCCAGCAGCCAATCGAAGGGGGGGTATGGCTACACCTTC,CASSQSKGGYGYTF
TRBV11-2,NA,NA,TRBJ1-6,TGTGCCAGCAGCTTAGGGGTTGGCGGGAATTCACCCCTCCACTTT,CASSLGVGGNSPLHF
TRBV11-3,NA,TRBD1,TRBJ2-1,TGTGCCAGCAGCTGGGACAGCAGTATTAGTGAGCAGTTCTTC,CASSWDSSISEQFF
TRBV11-2,NA,NA,TRBJ2-5,TGTGCCAGCAGCTTAGACACGGGGAAACAAGAGACCCAGTACTTC,CASSLDTGKQETQYF
TRBV24-1,NA,NA,TRBJ2-7,TGTGCCACCAGTGATAATAACAGCTACGAGCAGTACTTC,CATSDNNSYEQYF
TRBV29-1,NA,NA,TRBJ1-4,TGCAGCGTTGAAGGACAGAGCCAATATGAAAAACTGTTTTTT,CSVEGQSQYEKLFF
TRBV6-2/TRBV6-3,NA,NA,TRBJ2-7,TGTGCCAGCAGTTCACTCATGGACATTCCCTTCTACGAGCAGTACTTC,CASSSLMDIPFYEQYF
TRBV3-1/TRBV3-2,NA,NA,TRBJ2-3,TGTGCCAGCAGCCATCCGGGGACCACAGATACGCAGTATTTT,CASSHPGTTDTQYF
TRBV11-2,NA,NA,TRBJ1-2,TGTGCCAGCAGCTTAGATGGGACCACCTATGGCTACACCTTC,CASSLDGTTYGYTF
TRBV12-5,once,NA,TRBJ1-6,TGTGCTAGTGGTTTGACGCGTTCACCCCTCCACTTT,CASGLTRSPLHF
TRBV12-3/TRBV12-4,few,NA,TRBJ2-3,TGTGCCAGCAGTTTCACAGATACGCAGTATTTT,CASSFTDTQYF
TRBV5-1,NA,NA,TRBJ1-4,TGCGCCAGCAGCCCACCAGGGCTCTTTAATGAAAAACTGTTTTTT,CASSPPGLFNEKLFF
TRBV7-3,NA,NA,TRBJ1-5,TGTGCCAGCAGCCAGAAGGGAGGGCGGAAAAGGCAGCCCCAGCATTTT,CASSQKGGRKRQPQHF
TRBV27,NA,NA,TRBJ1-4,TGTGCCAGCAGTTTATCGTGGCGGGTAGGGGAAAAACTGTTTTTT,CASSLSWRVGEKLFF